This T cell receptor beta chain derives from a study of T cells in Graves' hyperthyroidism and ophthalmopathy. Exclusion of a patient resulted from uncontrolled infection, other autoimmune disease, pregnancy or lactation. RNA transcripts yielded amplified TCR beta CDR3 regions. The primer set for the first-round RT-PCR of the TCR CDR3 was HTBI. In TCRdb, the multiplex PCR reads were re-called with MiXCR into one record per CDR3 protein. The sample carries around 600,000 distinct CDR3 sequences, 14% recorded once. This receptor was taken from a woman between 18 and 29 years old with Graves' ophthalmopathy. Sequencing was done on a sample of blood.

This CDR3 reads CASSQDVRVGETQYF. CDR3 DNA: TGTGCCAGCAGCCAAGATGTCAGGGTGGGAGAGACCCAGTACTTC. The J gene is TRBJ2-5, the V gene TRBV3-1; TRBD1 might be the D (5 bases). Germline values: CDR1 LGHDT, CDR2 YNNKEL (reference sequence). The CDR3 is 15 residues long. V was clipped by 0 bases and J by 4 bases, with 12 bases between them.